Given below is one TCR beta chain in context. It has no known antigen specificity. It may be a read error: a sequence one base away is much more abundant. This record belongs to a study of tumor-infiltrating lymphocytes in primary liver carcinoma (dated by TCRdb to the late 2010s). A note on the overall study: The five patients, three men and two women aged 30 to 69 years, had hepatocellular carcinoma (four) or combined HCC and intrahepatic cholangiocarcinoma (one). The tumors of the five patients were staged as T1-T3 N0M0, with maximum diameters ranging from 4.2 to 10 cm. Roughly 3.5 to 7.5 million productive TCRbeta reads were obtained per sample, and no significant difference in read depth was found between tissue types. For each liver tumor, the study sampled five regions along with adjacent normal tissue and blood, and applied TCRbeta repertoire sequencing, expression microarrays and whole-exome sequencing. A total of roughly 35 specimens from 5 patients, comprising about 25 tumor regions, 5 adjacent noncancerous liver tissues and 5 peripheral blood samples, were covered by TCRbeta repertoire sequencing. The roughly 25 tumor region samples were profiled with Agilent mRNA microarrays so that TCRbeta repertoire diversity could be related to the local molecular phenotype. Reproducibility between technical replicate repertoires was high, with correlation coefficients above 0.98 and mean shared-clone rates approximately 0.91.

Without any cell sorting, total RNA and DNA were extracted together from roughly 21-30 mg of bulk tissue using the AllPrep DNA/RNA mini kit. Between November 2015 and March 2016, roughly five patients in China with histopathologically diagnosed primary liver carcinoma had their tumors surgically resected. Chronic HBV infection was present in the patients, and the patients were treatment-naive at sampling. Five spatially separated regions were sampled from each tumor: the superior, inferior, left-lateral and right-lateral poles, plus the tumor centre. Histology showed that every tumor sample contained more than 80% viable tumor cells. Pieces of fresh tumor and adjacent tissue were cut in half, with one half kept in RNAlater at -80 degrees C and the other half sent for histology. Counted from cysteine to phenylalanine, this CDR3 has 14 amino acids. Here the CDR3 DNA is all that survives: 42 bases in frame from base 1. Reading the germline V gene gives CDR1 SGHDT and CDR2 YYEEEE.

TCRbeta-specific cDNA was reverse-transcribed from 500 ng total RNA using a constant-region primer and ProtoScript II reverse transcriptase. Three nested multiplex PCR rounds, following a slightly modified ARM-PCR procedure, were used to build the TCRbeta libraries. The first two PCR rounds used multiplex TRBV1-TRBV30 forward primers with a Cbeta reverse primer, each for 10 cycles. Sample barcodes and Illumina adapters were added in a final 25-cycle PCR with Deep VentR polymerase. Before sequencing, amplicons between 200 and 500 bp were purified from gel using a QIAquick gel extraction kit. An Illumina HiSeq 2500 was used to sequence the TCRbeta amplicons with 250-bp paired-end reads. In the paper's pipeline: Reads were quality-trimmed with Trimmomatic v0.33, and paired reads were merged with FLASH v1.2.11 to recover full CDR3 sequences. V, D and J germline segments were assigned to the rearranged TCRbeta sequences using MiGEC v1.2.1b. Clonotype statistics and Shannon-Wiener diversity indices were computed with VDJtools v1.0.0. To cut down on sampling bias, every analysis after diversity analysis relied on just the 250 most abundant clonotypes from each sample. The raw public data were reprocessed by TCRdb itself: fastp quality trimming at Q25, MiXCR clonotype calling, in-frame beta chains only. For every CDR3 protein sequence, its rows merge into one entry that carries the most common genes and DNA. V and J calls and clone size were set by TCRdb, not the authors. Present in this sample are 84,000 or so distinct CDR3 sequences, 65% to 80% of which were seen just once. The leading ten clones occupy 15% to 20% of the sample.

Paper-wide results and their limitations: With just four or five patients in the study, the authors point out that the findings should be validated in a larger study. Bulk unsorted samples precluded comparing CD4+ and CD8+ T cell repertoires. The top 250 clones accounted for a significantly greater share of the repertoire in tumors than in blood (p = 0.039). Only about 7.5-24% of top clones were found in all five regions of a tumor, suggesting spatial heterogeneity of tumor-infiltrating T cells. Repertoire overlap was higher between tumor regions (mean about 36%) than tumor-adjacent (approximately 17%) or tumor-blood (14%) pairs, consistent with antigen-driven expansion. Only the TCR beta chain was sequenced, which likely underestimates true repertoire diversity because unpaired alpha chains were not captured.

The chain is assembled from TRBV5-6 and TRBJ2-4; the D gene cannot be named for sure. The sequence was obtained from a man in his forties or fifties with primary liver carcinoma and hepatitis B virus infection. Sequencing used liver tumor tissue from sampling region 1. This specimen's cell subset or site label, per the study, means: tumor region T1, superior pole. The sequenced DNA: TGTGCCAGCAGCTTGGGGCACAGCATAAACGTTCAGTACTTC. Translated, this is CASSLGHSINVQYF.